This TCR beta chain was sequenced for a study of PD-1 blockade in classical Hodgkin lymphoma. Notes on the study in general: While CD8+ TCR diversity did not rise significantly by C4D1, CD4+ TCR diversity did. Exclusion was the outcome for patients who began nivolumab under 1 year after ASCT. Whatever underlies the repertoire differences (possibly disease activity or prior therapy) remains undefined.

This CDR3 region has 15 residues. V gave up 2 bases and J gave up 6 bases, with 14 bases separating them. The germline V gene has CDR1 MGHRA and CDR2 YSYEKL. Data came from immunoSEQ multiplex PCR; TCRdb stores just in-frame clones and leaves some out. Found here are roughly 18,000 clones, 80% of them singletons; the top ten hold about 20%. Time point defined: cycle 4 day 1 (C4D1), after around six weeks of nivolumab. Every single patient, without exception, relapsed after autologous stem cell transplantation, and brentuximab vedotin exposure varied. The patients, who had relapsed/refractory classical Hodgkin lymphoma, achieved best responses of complete response, partial response or progressive disease. This clone came up once. Its specificity is not known.

The source is a human donor with classical Hodgkin lymphoma. The chain links TRBV4-1 to TRBJ1-5; D remains ambiguous. Sequences were derived from peripheral blood mononuclear cells (PBMCs), sampled before the fourth cycle of nivolumab. The CDR3 nucleotides read TGCGCCAGCAGCCAAAGGTGGGTTTATCGTCAGCCCCAGCATTTT. Translated, it gives CASSQRWVYRQPQHF.